The 13 T cell receptor beta chains listed next were all sequenced from one sample in a study of metastatic and nonmetastatic thyroid tumors. TCRdb re-analyzed the PCR reads using MiXCR. The sample holds roughly 61,000 clones, just over 4% seen once. Thyroid surgery had not been preceded by any treatment in any patient. Material: blood. Receptors were obtained from a female donor with papillary thyroid cancer or a benign thyroid nodule (not recorded which). Some clones in this sample may be carry-over from other donors' samples.

This clone was detected many times. V gene TRBV19 combines with J gene TRBJ2-5; D is perhaps TRBD2 (6 bases). V lost 6 bases and J lost 2, with 13 bases in between. This CDR3 is built from 14 residues. The germline V gene has CDR1 LNHDA and CDR2 SQIVND (reference sequence). The CDR3 is CASRSAGLQETQYF. For the CDR3, the DNA is TGTGCCAGTAGGTCCGCGGGACTTCAAGAGACCCAGTACTTC.

This clone was counted many times. The J gene is TRBJ2-3, the V gene TRBV11-3; D is undetermined. CDR3 length: 11 amino acids. The germline V gene encodes CDR1 SGHNT and CDR2 YENEEA. The V and J ends lost 2 bases and 6 bases respectively, with 3 bases between them. The CDR3 DNA reads as TGTGCCAGCAGCTTATCTGATACGCAGTATTTT. Its protein product is CASSLSDTQYF.

This clone was detected ten times or more. The rearrangement uses TRBV2 and TRBJ2-7, with 10 bases lining up with TRBD2. V shed 4 bases and J 3 bases; nucleotides not matched to a gene: 3. The CDR3 covers 14 residues. Germline CDR1 and CDR2: SNHLY and FYNNEI. The CDR3 DNA reads as TGTGCCAGCAGTGCCGGGACTAGCGTCTACGAGCAGTACTTC. Amino acid sequence: CASSAGTSVYEQYF.

This chain joins TRBV12-3 or TRBV12-4 and TRBJ2-1; TRBD1 is a possible D gene (5 bases). This CDR3 is built from 19 residues. V was shortened by 0 bases and J by 0 bases, with 18 bases between the two germline ends. The CDR3, as DNA: TGTGCCAGCAGTTTAGCTGGGGCCTCCTGGTTGTGCTCCTACAATGAGCAGTTCTTC. Translating gives CASSLAGASWLCSYNEQFF.

To note about this clone: The junction departs from germline at one end; a sequencing error may be responsible. This rearrangement joins TRBV7-3 to TRBJ2-3; D assignment may be TRBD1 or TRBD2 (5 bases each). Germline assignment: CDR1 SGHTA and CDR2 FQGTGA. The CDR3 runs to 13 residues. The CDR3, as DNA: TGTGCCAGCAAGGAAGGGTCGGGACCACCGGGTGCCTTT. Encoded protein: CASKEGSGPPGAF.

This chain joins TRBV6-1 and TRBJ2-1; either TRBD1 or TRBD2 may fit D (5 bases each). CDR3 length: 15 amino acids. Germline V gene sequence: CDR1 MNHNS, CDR2 SASEGT. V was trimmed by 6 bases and J by 7 bases, leaving 19 bases between them. The CDR3 DNA is TGTGCCAGCAGCCTAGGACATGGGGGTTTTAATGAGCAGTTCTTC. Translating it yields CASSLGHGGFNEQFF.

This clone was seen at least ten times. The rearrangement uses TRBV11-2 and TRBJ1-6; 8 positions match TRBD1. CDR1 is SGHAT, CDR2 FQNNGV, per germline. Trimming removed 3 bases from V and 3 bases from J; junction bases left unmatched: 4. The CDR3 loop spans 16 amino acids. CDR3 residues: CASSLQGANYNSPLHF. Here the CDR3 DNA reads TGTGCCAGCAGCTTGCAGGGGGCTAACTATAATTCACCCCTCCACTTT.

Ten or more counts support this clone. V usage is TRBV19 and J usage is TRBJ2-1; 11 positions agree with TRBD2. Germline V gives CDR1 LNHDA, CDR2 SQIVND (reference sequence). The V segment lost 5 bases and the J segment 2 bases; nucleotides outside the gene matches: 11. The CDR3 runs 18 residues. CDR3 DNA: TGTGCCAGTAGTTCTCGGCTAGCGGGAGGAAGCGCCTACAATGAGCAGTTCTTC. It is translated as CASSSRLAGGSAYNEQFF.

This clone was recorded at least ten times. The chain has TRBV20-1 and TRBJ2-4; perhaps TRBD2 as D (6 bases). V lost 0 bases and J 4 bases, leaving 13 bases between the germline ends. CDR3 size: 15 residues. Germline V gene lookup returns CDR1 DFQATT and CDR2 SNEGSKA (reference sequence). The CDR3: CSAREVGLLKNIQYF. The CDR3 region has the DNA TGCAGTGCTAGAGAAGTGGGACTGCTGAAAAACATTCAGTACTTC.

Concerning this clone itself: This may be a read error: a much more frequent sequence differs by one nucleotide. The chain joins TRBV7-3 to TRBJ2-3; D remains ambiguous. V was shortened by 4 bases and J by 6 bases, with 8 bases between the two germline ends. The CDR3 sequence is 12 residues long. Germline V CDR1 and CDR2: SGHTA, FQGTGA. The CDR3 DNA follows: TGTGCCAGCAGCTCTGGAGCGGATACGCAGTATTTT. Residues: CASSSGADTQYF. Variable domain in full (rest from reference TRBV7-3 and TRBJ2-3): GAGVSQTPSNKVTEKGKYVELRCDPISGHTALYWYRQSLGQGPEFLIYFQGTGAADDSGLPNDRFFAVRPEGSVSTLKIQRTERGDSAVYLCASSSGADTQYFGPGTRLTVL.

The CDR3 DNA reads as TGTGCCAGCAGTTACACAGGGGAGGTTAACTATGGCTACACCTTC. Translated, it gives CASSYTGEVNYGYTF. This chain connects TRBV6-2 or TRBV6-3 to TRBJ1-2; 7 bases agree with TRBD1. The J segment lost 1 base and the V segment lost 2 bases, leaving 4 bases of the junction unmatched. The CDR3 loop spans 15 amino acids. Germline V gene data show CDR1 as MNHEY and CDR2 as SVGEGT.

Notes on this clone: This may stem from a read error, because a much larger clone lies one nucleotide away. This sample includes further DNA sequences coding for the same CDR3. The chain carries TRBV5-5 and TRBJ2-5, with D uncertain. Germline-derived CDR1 and CDR2 are SGHKS and YYEKEE (reference sequence). Trimming left V 0 bases short and J 3 bases short, with 9 bases between. The CDR3 is 14 residues long. CDR3 amino acids: CASSLGWGKETQYF. The CDR3 DNA reads TGTGCCAGCAGCTTGGGGTGGGGTAAAGAGACCCAGTACTTC.

The table lists this clone with a few counts. This chain joins TRBV10-3 and TRBJ1-4; possible D gene TRBD1, 5 bases. Germline CDR1 is ENHRY and CDR2 is SYGVKD. The V end lost 8 bases, the J end lost 7 bases, and 8 bases lay between the germline ends. This CDR3 is built from 11 residues. The DNA for the CDR3 is TGTGCCATCTCGGGGGGTGAAAAACTGTTTTTT. Translating it yields CAISGGEKLFF.